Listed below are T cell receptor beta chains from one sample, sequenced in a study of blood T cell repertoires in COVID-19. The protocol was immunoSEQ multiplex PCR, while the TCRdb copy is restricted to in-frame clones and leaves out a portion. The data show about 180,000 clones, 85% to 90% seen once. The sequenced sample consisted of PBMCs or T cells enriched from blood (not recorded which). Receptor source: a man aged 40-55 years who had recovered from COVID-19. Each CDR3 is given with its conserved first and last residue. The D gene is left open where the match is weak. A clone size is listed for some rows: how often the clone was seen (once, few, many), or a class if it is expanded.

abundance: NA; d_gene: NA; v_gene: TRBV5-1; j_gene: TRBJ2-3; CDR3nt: TGCGCCAGCAGCTTGGAAGCCCTCCTCACAGATACGCAGTATTTT; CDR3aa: CASSLEALLTDTQYF
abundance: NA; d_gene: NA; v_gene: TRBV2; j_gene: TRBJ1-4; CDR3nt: TGTGCCATGGCTCAAGGAGGTGTTGGAGGAAAACTGTTTTTT; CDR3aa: CAMAQGGVGGKLFF
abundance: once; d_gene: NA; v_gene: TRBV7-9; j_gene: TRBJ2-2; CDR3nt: TGTGCCAGCAGCTTATGGAGCGGGGGACAGACCGGGGAGCTGTTTTTT; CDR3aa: CASSLWSGGQTGELFF
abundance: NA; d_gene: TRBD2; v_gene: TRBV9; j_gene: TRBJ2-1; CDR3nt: TGTGCCAGCAGCGTAGGAATGGGGACTAGCATAATTGAGCAGTTCTTC; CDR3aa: CASSVGMGTSIIEQFF
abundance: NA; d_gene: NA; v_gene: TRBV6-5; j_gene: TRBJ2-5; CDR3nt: TGTGCCAGCAGTCGGACAGTACAAGAGACCCAGTACTTC; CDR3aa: CASSRTVQETQYF
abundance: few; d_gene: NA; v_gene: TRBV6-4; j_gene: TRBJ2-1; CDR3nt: TGTGCCAGCAGTGAGAGCGGAAACTCCTACAATGAGCAGTTCTTC; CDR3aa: CASSESGNSYNEQFF
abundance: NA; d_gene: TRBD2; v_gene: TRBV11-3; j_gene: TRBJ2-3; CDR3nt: TGTGCCAGCAAGGGAGCGGGGGCGGGGGATACGCAGTATTTT; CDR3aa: CASKGAGAGDTQYF
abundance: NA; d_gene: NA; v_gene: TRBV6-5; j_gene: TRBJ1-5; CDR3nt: TGTGCCACCGGAGTGGATCAGCCCCAGCATTTT; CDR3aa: CATGVDQPQHF
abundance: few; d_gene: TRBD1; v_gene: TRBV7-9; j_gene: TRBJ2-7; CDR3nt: TGTGCCAGCAGCCGCCCGGGACAGGCCTACGAGCAGTACTTC; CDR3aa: CASSRPGQAYEQYF
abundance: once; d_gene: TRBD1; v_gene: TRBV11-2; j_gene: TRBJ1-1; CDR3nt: TGTGCCAGCAGCAGGGACAGGGGTTGGAGTAGCACTGAAGCTTTCTTT; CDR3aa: CASSRDRGWSSTEAFF
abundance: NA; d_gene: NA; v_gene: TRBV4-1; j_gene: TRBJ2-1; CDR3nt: TGCGCCAGCAGCCAAGTGGGGGGAAAGCAGTTCTTC; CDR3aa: CASSQVGGKQFF
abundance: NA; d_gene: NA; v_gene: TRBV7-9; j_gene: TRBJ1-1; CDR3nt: TGTGCCAGCAGCGCCCAGGACCTCCGGGGAACTGAAGCTTTCTTT; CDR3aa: CASSAQDLRGTEAFF
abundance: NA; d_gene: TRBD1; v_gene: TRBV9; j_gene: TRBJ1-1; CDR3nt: TGTGCCAGCAGCGTAGGATCCAGCAGCTCCAGGGGGACTGAAGCTTTCTTT; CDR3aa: CASSVGSSSSRGTEAFF
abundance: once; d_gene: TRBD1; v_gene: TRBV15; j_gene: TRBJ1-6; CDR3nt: TGTGCCACCAGCGATCGACAGGGTTGGGCTTCACCCCTCCACTTT; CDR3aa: CATSDRQGWASPLHF
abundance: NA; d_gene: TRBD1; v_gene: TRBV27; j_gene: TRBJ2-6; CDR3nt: TGTGCCAGCAGTCGAGACAGGGTCTCTGGGGCCAACGTCCTGACTTTC; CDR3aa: CASSRDRVSGANVLTF
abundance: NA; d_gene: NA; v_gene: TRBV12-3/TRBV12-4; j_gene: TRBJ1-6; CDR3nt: TGTGCCAGCAGTCTTCCAGGTTCACCCCTCCACTTT; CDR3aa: CASSLPGSPLHF
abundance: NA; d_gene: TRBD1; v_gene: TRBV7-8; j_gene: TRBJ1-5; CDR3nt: TGTGCCAGCAGCTTTACAGGGGGCATGGAGCCCCAGCATTTT; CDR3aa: CASSFTGGMEPQHF
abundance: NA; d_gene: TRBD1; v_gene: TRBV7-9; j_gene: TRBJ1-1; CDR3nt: TGTGCCAGCAGCTCCCCCAGGGGGTCTATTGTAACTGAAGCTTTCTTT; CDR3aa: CASSSPRGSIVTEAFF
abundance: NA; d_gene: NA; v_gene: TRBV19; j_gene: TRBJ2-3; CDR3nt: TGTGCCAGTTCCCAGGTTAGCACAGATACGCAGTATTTT; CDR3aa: CASSQVSTDTQYF
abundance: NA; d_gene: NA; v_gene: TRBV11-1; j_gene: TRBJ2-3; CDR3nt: TGTGCCAGCAGCTTAGGACGGGGGACGGGGGATACGCAGTATTTT; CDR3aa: CASSLGRGTGDTQYF
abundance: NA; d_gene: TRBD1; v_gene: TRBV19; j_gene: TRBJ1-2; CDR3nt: TGTGCCAGTACGACAGGGACCGATGGCTACACCTTC; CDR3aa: CASTTGTDGYTF
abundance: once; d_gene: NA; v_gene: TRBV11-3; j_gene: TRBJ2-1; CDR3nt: TGTGCCAGCAGCTTACTCGGCGGTTCTAACAATGAGCAGTTCTTC; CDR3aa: CASSLLGGSNNEQFF
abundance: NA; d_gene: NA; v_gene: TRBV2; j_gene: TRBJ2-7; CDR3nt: TGTGCCAGCAGTAACCAGGGGCACTACGAGCAGTACTTC; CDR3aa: CASSNQGHYEQYF
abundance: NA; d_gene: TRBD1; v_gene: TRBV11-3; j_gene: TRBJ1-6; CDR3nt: TGTGCCAGCAGGGTCGACAGGGGAAATTCACCCCTCCACTTT; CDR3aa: CASRVDRGNSPLHF
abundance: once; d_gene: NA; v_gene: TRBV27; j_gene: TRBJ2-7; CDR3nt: TGTGCCAGCGGACAGCAGTCTACCTACGAGCAGTACTTC; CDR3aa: CASGQQSTYEQYF
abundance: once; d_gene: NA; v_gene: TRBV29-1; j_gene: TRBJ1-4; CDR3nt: TGCAGCGTTGCAGGGATCGGCGAAAAACTGTTTTTT; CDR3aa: CSVAGIGEKLFF
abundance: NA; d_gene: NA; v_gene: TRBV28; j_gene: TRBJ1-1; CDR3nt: TGTGCCAGCAGTTTATGGCTGGCGGACACTGAAGCTTTCTTT; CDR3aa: CASSLWLADTEAFF
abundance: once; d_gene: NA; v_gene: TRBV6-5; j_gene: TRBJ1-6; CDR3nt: TGTGCCTCCCGGGGGGTAAATAATTCACCCCTCCACTTT; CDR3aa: CASRGVNNSPLHF
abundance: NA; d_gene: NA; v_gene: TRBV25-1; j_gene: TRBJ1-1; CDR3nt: TGTGCCAGCAGTGAATACAGGCTGAACCATCTCGTTTTCTTT; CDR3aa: CASSEYRLNHLVFF
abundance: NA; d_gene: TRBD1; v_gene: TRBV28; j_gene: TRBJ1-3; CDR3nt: TGTGCCAGCAGTTCAACAGGGGTTGGAAACACCATATATTTT; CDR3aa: CASSSTGVGNTIYF
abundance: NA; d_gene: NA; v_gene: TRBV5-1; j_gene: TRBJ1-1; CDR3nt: TGCGCCAGCAGCCTGTCGACAGCGACGAACACTGAAGCTTTCTTT; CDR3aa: CASSLSTATNTEAFF
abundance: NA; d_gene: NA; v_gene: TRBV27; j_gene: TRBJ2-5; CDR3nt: TGTGCCAGCAGGGCAAACGTTCCCGAAGAGACCCAGTACTTC; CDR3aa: CASRANVPEETQYF
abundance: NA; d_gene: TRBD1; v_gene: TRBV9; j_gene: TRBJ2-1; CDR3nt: TGTGCCAGCAGCGACCGCGAGACAGGGTATGAGCAGTTCTTC; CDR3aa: CASSDRETGYEQFF
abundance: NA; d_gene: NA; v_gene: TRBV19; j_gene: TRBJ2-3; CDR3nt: TGTGCCAGTAGTCAGGCAGATACGCAGTATTTT; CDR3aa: CASSQADTQYF
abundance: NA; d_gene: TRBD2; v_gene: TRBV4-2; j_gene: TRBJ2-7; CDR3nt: TGTGCCAGCAGCCAAGATCAAGGGACTAGCGGGGCCTACGAGCAGTACTTC; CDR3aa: CASSQDQGTSGAYEQYF
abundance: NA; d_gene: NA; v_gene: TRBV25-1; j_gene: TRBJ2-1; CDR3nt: TGTGCCAGCAGTGAATCACCCCCGGAGGGGGCGTCCTACAATGAGCAGTTCTTC; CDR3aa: CASSESPPEGASYNEQFF
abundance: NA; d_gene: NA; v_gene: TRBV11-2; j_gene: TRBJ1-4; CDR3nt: TGTGCCAGCCGCCTGGGGGCCCTTAATGAAAAACTGTTTTTT; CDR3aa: CASRLGALNEKLFF
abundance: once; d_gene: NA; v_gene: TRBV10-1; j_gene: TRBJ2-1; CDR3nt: TGCGCCAGCAGTGAGTCCGGAAGCATACGCTTCGGGGACTACAATGAGCAGTTCTTC; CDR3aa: CASSESGSIRFGDYNEQFF
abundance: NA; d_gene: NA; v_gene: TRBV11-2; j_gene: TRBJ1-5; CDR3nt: TGTGCCAGCAGCAATGGGGGGGCGAGGGGTTATCAGCCCCAGCATTTT; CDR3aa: CASSNGGARGYQPQHF
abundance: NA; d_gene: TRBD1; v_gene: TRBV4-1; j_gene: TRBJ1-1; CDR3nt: TGCGCCAGCAGCCAAGGGACAGGTTTGAACACTGAAGCTTTCTTT; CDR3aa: CASSQGTGLNTEAFF
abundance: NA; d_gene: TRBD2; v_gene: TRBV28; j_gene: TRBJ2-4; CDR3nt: TGTGCCAGCAGTTGCCCCCGGACTAGCGGAAGGCCCAAAAACATTCAGTACTTC; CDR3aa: CASSCPRTSGRPKNIQYF
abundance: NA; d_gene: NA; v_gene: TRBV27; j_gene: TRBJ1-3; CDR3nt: TGTGCCAGCAGTTTATCGCCAGGATCTGGAAACACCATATATTTT; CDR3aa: CASSLSPGSGNTIYF
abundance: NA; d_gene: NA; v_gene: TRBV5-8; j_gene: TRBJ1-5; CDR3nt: TGTGCCAGCAGCTTGAGCGTGGTGTCCGGGAATCAGCCCCAGCATTTT; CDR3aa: CASSLSVVSGNQPQHF
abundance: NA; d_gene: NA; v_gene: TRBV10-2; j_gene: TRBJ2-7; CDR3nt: TGCGCCAGCAGGGGGGGCGGGGGCTCCTACGAGCAGTACTTC; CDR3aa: CASRGGGGSYEQYF
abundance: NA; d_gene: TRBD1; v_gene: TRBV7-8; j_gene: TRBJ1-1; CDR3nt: TGTGCCAGCAGCTTAGGACTGACAGGGGGCACTGAAGCTTTCTTT; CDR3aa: CASSLGLTGGTEAFF
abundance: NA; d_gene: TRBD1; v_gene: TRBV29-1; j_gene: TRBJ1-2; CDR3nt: TGCAGCGATCGACAGGGCAATGGCTACACCTTC; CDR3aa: CSDRQGNGYTF
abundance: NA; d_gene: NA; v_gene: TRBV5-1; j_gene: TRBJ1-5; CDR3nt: TGCGCCAGCAGCTTAGGGGGAAACAATCAGCCCCAGCATTTT; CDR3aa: CASSLGGNNQPQHF
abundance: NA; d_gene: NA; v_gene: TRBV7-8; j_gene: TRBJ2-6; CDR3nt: TGTGCCAGCAGCCCGAGGGAACTGCTCTCTGGGGCCAACGTCCTGACTTTC; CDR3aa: CASSPRELLSGANVLTF
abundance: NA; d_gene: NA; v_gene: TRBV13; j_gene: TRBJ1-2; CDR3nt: TGTGCCAGCAGCTTAGGGCGGATCCTCTATGGCTACACCTTC; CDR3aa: CASSLGRILYGYTF
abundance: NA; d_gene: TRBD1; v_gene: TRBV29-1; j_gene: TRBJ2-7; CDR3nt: TGCAGCGTTGATCAGGGGGATCGGGACGAGCAGTACTTC; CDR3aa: CSVDQGDRDEQYF
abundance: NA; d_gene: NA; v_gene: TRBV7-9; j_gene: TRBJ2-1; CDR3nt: TGTGCCAGCAGCTCACAGTTTGAGCAGTTCTTC; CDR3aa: CASSSQFEQFF
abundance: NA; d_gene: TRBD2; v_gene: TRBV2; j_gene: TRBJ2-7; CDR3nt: TGTGCCAGCAGGTGGACTAGCGGGGCCTACGAGCAGTACTTC; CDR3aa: CASRWTSGAYEQYF
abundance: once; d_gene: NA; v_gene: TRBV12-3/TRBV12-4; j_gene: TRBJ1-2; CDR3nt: TGTGCCAGCAGTTTACGGGGGATCTATGGCTACACCTTC; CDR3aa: CASSLRGIYGYTF
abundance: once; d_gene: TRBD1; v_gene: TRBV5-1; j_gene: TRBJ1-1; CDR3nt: TGCGCCAGCAGCTGGGGTCGTGGACAGGGGAACACTGAAGCTTTCTTT; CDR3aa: CASSWGRGQGNTEAFF
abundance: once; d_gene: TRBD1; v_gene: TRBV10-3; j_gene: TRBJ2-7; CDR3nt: TGTGCCATCAACAGGGGGCAGGACGAGCAGTACTTC; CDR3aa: CAINRGQDEQYF
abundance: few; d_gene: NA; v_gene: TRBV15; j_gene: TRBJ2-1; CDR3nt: TGTGCCACCAGCAGAGAGTTCGGGGAGCAGTTCTTC; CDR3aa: CATSREFGEQFF
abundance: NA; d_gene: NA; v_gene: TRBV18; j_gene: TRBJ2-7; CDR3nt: TGTGCCAGCTCACCAGAGACACCAAACTCCTACGAGCAGTACTTC; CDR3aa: CASSPETPNSYEQYF
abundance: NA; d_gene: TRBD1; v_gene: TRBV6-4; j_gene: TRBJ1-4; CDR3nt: TGTGCCAGCAGAGCCCGAGACAGGGCCCGAAAGAAACTGTTTTTT; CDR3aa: CASRARDRARKKLFF
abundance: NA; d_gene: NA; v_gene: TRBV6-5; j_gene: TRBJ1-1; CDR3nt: TGTGCCAGCCGGGGGGTCTCGAACACTGAAGCTTTCTTT; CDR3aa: CASRGVSNTEAFF
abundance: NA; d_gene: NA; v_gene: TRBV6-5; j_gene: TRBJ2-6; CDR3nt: TGTGCCACCTTTTGGGCCAACGTCCTGACTTTC; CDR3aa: CATFWANVLTF